The entry that follows covers one T cell receptor beta chain sequence. Antigen: not known. These data come from a study of PD-1 blockade in classical Hodgkin lymphoma. For the study at large: Patients were infused with nivolumab 3 mg/kg every 2 weeks.

Libraries were prepared by immunoSEQ multiplex PCR; TCRdb keeps only in-frame clonotypes and omits some of them. The table records tens of thousands of clones, 90% of them present only once. Time point in this sample: cycle 4 day 1 (C4D1), after 5 to 7 weeks of nivolumab. Every single patient, without exception, relapsed after autologous stem cell transplantation, and brentuximab vedotin exposure varied. Study conclusions and caveats: CD4+ TCR diversity, unlike CD8+, climbed significantly by C4D1. For complete responders, baseline diversity was comparable to that of newly diagnosed patients. Undefined causes, possibly disease activity or prior therapy, underlie the repertoire differences.

Germline CDR1 SGHTA, CDR2 FQGNSA. The V and J ends lost 5 bases and 1 base respectively, with 14 bases between them. The CDR3 consists of 15 residues. The TCR sequence derives from a human donor with classical Hodgkin lymphoma. The sequencing used peripheral blood mononuclear cells (PBMCs), collected before the fourth cycle of nivolumab. The chain joins TRBV7-2 to TRBJ2-5; perhaps TRBD2 as D (6 bases). The CDR3 region has the DNA TGTGCCAGCAGCCCCCGGGAGCAGCCCCAAGAGACCCAGTACTTC. It is translated as CASSPREQPQETQYF. Supplemented by reference TRBV7-2 and TRBJ2-5, the full variable domain reads GAGVSQSPSNKVTEKGKDVELRCDPISGHTALYWYRQSLGQGLEFLIYFQGNSAPDKSGLPSDRFSAERTGGSVSTLTIQRTQQEDSAVYLCASSPREQPQETQYFGPGTRLLVL.